This TCR beta chain was sequenced during a study of T cell repertoires in cytomegalovirus infection. Looking at the study overall: It was recently identified HLA-C-restricted and well-studied HLA-B-restricted CMV epitopes that the study used. Carrying CMV and the relevant HLA type showed in public TCR beta signatures.

From germline, CDR1 is MNHNS and CDR2 SASEGT. The CDR3 is 13 amino acids. V lost 6 bases and J lost 2, with 10 bases in between. Study conclusions and caveats: Dominating the ex vivo response were HLA-C-restricted CMV-specific TCR beta clonotypes. The cumulative frequency of public TCR beta families distinguished individuals who carried CMV together with the relevant HLA.

This clonotype has a handful of counts. The antigen remains unidentified. TCRdb reanalysed the reads using MiXCR and keeps one entry per CDR3 protein. Of 550,000 to 700,000 distinct CDR3 sequences listed, approximately 40% are singletons. The input for sequencing was cultured PBMCs, taken from culture after CMV antigen stimulation. This chain connects TRBV6-1 to TRBJ2-5; D gene ambiguous. This clonotype originated in a human donor in good health (CMV status not recorded). Some clones in this sample may be carry-over from other donors' samples. The CDR3: CASSHGSQETQYF. The CDR3 DNA reads as TGTGCCAGCAGCCATGGAAGTCAAGAGACCCAGTACTTC.